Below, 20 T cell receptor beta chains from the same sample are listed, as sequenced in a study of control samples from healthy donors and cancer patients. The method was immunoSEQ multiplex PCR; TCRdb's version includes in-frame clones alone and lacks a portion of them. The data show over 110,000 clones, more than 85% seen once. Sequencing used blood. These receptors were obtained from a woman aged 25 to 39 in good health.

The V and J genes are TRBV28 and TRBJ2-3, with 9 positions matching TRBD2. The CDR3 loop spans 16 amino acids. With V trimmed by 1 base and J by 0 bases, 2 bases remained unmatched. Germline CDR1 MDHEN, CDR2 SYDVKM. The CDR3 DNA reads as TGTGCCAGCAGTTTATTGACTAGCGGTAGCACAGATACGCAGTATTTT. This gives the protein CASSLLTSGSTDTQYF.

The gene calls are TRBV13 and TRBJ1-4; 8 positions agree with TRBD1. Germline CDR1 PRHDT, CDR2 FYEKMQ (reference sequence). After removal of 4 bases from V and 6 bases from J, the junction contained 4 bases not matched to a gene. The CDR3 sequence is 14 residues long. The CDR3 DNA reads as TGTGCCAGCAGCTCCAGGACAGGGCATGAAAAACTGTTTTTT. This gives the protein CASSSRTGHEKLFF.

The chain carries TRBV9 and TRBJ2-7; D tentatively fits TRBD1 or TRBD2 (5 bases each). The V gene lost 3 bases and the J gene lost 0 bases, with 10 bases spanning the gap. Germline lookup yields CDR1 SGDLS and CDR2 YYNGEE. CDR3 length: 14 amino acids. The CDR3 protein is CASSEGTSSYEQYF. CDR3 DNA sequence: TGTGCCAGCAGCGAAGGGACCAGCTCCTACGAGCAGTACTTC.

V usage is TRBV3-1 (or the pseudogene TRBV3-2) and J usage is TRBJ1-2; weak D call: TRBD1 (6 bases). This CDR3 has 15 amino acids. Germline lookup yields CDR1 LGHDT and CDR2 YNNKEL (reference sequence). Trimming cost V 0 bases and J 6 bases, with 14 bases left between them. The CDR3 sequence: CASSQDWGPEHGYTF. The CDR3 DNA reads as TGTGCCAGCAGCCAAGATTGGGGGCCGGAGCATGGCTACACCTTC.

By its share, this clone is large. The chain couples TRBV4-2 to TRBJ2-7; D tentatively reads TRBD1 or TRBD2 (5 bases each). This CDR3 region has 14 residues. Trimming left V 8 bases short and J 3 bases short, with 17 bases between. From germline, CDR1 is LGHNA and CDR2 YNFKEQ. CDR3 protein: CASGAGVGDYEQYF. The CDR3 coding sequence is TGTGCCAGCGGGGCCGGGGTCGGGGACTACGAGCAGTACTTC.

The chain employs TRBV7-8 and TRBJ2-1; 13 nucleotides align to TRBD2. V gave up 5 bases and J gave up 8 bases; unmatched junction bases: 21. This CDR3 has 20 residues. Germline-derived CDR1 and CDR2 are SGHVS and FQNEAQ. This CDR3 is CASSPYRLAGGQTLRYEQFF. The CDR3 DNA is TGTGCCAGCAGCCCCTACCGACTAGCGGGAGGCCAGACCTTAAGGTATGAGCAGTTCTTC.

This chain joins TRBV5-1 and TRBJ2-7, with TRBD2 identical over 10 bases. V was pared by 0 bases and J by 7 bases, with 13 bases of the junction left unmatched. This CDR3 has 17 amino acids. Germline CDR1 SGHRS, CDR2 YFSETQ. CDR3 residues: CASSLAASGLAGVEQYF. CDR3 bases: TGCGCCAGCAGCTTGGCCGCAAGCGGTCTAGCGGGAGTAGAGCAGTACTTC.

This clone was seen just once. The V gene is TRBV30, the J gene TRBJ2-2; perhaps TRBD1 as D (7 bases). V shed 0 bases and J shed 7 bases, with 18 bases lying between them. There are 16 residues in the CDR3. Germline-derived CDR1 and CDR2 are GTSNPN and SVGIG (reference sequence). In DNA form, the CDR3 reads TGTGCCTGGAGTGTACGAATAGGAGGGGGCAACGGGGAGCTGTTTTTT. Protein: CAWSVRIGGGNGELFF.

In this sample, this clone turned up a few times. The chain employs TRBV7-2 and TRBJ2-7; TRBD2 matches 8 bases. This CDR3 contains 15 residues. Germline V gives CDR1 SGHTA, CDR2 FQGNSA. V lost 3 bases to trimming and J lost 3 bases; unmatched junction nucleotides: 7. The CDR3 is CASSFVSGSGYEQYF. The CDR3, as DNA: TGTGCCAGCAGCTTCGTCAGCGGGAGTGGCTACGAGCAGTACTTC.

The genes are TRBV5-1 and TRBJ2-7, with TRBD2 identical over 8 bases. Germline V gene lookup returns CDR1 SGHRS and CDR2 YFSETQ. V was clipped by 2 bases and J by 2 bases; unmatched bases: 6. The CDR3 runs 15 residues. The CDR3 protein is CASSLRLAGTYEQYF. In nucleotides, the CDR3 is TGCGCCAGCAGCTTACGTCTAGCGGGTACCTACGAGCAGTACTTC.

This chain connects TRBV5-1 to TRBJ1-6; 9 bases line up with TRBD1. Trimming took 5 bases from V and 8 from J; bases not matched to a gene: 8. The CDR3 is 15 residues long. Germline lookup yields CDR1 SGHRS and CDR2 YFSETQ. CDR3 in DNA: TGCGCCAGCAGGAGGACAGGGGACGGGGATTCACCCCTCCACTTT. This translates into CASRRTGDGDSPLHF.

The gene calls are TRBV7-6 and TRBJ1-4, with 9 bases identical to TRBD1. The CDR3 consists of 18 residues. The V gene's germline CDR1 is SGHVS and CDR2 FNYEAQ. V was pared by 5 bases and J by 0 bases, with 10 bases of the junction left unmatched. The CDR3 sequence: CASSPVPGQGATNEKLFF. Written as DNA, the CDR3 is TGTGCCAGCAGCCCAGTCCCGGGACAGGGAGCAACTAATGAAAAACTGTTTTTT.

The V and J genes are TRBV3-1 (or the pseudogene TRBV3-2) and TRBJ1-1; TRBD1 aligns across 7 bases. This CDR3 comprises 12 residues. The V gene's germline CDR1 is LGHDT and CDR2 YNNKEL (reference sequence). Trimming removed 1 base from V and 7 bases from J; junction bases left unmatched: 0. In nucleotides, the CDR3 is TGTGCCAGCAGCCAAGCAGGGGGTGAAGCTTTCTTT. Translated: CASSQAGGEAFF.

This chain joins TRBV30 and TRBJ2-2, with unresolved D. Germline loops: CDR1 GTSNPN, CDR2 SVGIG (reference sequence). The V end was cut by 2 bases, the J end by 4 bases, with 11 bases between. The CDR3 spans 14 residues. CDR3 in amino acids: CAWSSGPRTGELFF. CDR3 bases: TGTGCCTGGAGTTCTGGACCCCGCACCGGGGAGCTGTTTTTT.

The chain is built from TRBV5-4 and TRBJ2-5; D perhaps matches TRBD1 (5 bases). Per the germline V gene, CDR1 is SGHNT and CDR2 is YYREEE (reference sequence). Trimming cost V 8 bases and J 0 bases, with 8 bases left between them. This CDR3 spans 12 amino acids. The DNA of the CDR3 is TGTGCCAGTCACAGGAACCAAGAGACCCAGTACTTC. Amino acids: CASHRNQETQYF.

In DNA form, the CDR3 reads TGTGCCAGCAGCATAAAACAGGGGGCACTTTACAATGAGCAGTTCTTC. Protein: CASSIKQGALYNEQFF. This chain uses TRBV7-2 with TRBJ2-1; TRBD1 aligns across 9 bases. Germline CDR1 SGHTA, CDR2 FQGNSA. This CDR3 has 16 residues. With V trimmed by 5 bases and J by 4 bases, 9 bases remained unmatched.

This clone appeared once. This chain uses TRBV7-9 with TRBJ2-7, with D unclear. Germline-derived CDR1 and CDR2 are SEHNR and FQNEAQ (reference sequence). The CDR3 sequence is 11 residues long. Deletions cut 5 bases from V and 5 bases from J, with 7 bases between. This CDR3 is CASSITHEQYF. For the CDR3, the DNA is TGTGCCAGCAGCATTACGCACGAGCAGTACTTC.

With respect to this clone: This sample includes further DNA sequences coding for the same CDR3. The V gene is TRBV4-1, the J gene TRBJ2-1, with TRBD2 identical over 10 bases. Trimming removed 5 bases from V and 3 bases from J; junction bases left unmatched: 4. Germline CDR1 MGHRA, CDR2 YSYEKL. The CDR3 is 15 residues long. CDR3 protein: CASSEREGGYNEQFF. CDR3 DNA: TGCGCCAGCAGCGAGCGGGAGGGGGGCTACAATGAGCAGTTCTTC.

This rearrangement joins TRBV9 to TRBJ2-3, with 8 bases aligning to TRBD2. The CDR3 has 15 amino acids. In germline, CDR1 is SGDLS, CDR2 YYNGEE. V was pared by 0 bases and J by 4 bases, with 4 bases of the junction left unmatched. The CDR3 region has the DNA TGTGCCAGCAGCGTAGTAGCGGGAACTGCAGATACGCAGTATTTT. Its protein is CASSVVAGTADTQYF.

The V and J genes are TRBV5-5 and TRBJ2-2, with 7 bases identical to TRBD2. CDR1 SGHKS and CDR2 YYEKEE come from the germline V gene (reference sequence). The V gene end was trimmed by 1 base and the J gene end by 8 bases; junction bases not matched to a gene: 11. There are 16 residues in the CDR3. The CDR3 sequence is CASSLFRTSGAGELFF. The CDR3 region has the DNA TGTGCCAGCAGCTTGTTTCGGACTAGTGGGGCGGGGGAGCTGTTTTTT. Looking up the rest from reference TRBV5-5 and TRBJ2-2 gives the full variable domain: DAGVTQSPTHLIKTRGQQVTLRCSPISGHKSVSWYQQVLGQGPQFIFQYYEKEERGRGNFPDRFSARQFPNYSSELNVNALLLGDSALYLCASSLFRTSGAGELFFGEGSRLTVL.